This T cell receptor (beta chain) was identified during a study of graft-versus-host responses after intestinal transplantation. About the study: Anti-thymocyte globulin induction preceded about 3 years of tacrolimus and steroid maintenance in all recipients.

As concerns this clone: Its matching antigen is unknown.

The study, taken as a whole, reports: Where graft-donor T cell macrochimerism was present, patients had high graft-versus-host to host-versus-graft clonal ratios in allografts. Early declines in HvG clones that occurred post-transplant were associated with peak circulating GvH clone levels. GvH clones were found in recipient marrow; some appeared first in ileum or blood.

Some clones are missing from TCRdb's copy, which holds only in-frame ones; the method was immunoSEQ multiplex PCR. The sample carries approximately 89,000 clones, about nine tenths recorded once. Germline CDR1 is KGHSH and CDR2 is LQKENI. Between the trimmed V and J ends, which lost 3 bases and 5 bases, there was a span of 8 bases. The CDR3 has 13 amino acids. Sequences were derived from PBMCs, sampled roughly 450 days after intestinal transplant. This sequence originates from a human patient who received an intestinal transplant, so some T cells may come from the graft donor. This chain links TRBV18 with TRBJ1-5; D not resolved. Here the CDR3 DNA reads TGTGCCAGCTCACCGACAAGGGATCAGCCCCAGCATTTT. It yields the protein CASSPTRDQPQHF.